The T cell receptor (beta chain) described here comes from a study of cytomegalovirus exposure and HLA in healthy donors. Whole-study context: Researchers found that less than 90% of 300 to 450 genotyped donors fell within the Caucasian-associated ancestry cluster.

It was with 60 Vbeta and 13 Jbeta primers that the PCR ran. Libraries were prepared by immunoSEQ multiplex PCR; TCRdb keeps only in-frame clonotypes and omits some of them. The sample holds about 160,000 clones, over 70% seen once. Each of the donors was a healthy bone marrow donor. The CDR3 covers 14 residues. Trimming left V 1 base short and J 3 bases short, with 9 bases between. The germline gives CDR1 SGHAT, CDR2 FQNNGV. Whole-study results and caveats: It was reported in a later analysis that an Asian-associated ancestry cluster showed fewer N-insertions than the approximately 670-donor mean. A later analysis showed TCR association rates differing by HLA locus, peaking at DRB1 and lowest at HLA-C.

A word on this clone: Its antigen is not identified.

The chain is built from TRBV11-2 and TRBJ2-5, with a possible D match to TRBD1 (5 bases). The sample consisted of PBMCs. The clonotype comes from a man in his forties or fifties in good health and CMV-seropositive. In DNA form, the CDR3 reads TGTGCCAGCAGCTTAGTAGGGGCAGAAGAGACCCAGTACTTC. It codes for CASSLVGAEETQYF.